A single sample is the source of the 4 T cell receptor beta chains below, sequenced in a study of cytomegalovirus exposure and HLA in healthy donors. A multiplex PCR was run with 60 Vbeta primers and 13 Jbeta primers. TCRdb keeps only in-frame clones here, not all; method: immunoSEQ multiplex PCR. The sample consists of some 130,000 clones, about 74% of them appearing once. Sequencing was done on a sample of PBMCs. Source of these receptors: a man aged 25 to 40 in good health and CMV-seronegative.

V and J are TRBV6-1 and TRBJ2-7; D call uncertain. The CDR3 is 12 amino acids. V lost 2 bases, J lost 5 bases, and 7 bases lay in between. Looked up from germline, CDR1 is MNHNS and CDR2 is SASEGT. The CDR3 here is CASSETFHEQYF. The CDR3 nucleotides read TGTGCCAGCAGTGAAACTTTCCACGAGCAGTACTTC.

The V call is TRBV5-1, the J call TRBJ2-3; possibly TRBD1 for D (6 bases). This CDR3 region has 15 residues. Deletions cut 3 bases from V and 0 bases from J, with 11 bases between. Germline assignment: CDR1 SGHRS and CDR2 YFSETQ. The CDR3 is CASSSGHTSTDTQYF. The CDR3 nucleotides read TGCGCCAGCAGCTCGGGACATACTAGCACAGATACGCAGTATTTT.

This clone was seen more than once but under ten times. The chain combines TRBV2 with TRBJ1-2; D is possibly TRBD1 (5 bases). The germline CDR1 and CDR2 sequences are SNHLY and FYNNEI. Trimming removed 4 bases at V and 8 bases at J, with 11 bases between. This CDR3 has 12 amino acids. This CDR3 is CASSVDSSGYTF. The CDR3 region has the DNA TGTGCCAGCAGTGTAGACAGTAGCGGCTACACCTTC.

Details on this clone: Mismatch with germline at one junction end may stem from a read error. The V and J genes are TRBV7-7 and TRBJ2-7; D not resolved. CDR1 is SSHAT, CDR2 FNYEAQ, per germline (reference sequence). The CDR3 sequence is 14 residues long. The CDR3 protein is CASSLAGAATEQYF. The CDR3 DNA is TGTGCTAGCAGCTTAGCCGGCGCAGCGACCGAGCAGTACTTC.